The rows below give T cell receptor beta chains drawn from one sample of a study of T cell responses to AZD1222 COVID-19 vaccine. Generated by immunoSEQ multiplex PCR, the TCRdb table keeps only in-frame clones and is missing some. The sample has 150,000 to 200,000 clones, around 90% seen once. The material sequenced was peripheral blood, taken on day 0 of AZD1222 vaccination. These receptors were collected from an adult in good health. Both conserved end residues are part of each CDR3. Each record gives: CDR3 protein, CDR3 DNA, clone size, D gene, V gene, J gene. A D gene is named only where the DNA matches it firmly. Not every row has a clone size; where given, it reads once, few, many or a size class.

CASSQEPSTPQHF,TGTGCCAGCAGCCAAGAGCCCTCGACGCCCCAGCATTTT,-,-,TRBV3-1/TRBV3-2,TRBJ1-5
CAWRYVGLGTEAFF,TGTGCCTGGAGATATGTAGGGTTGGGGACTGAAGCTTTCTTT,-,-,TRBV30,TRBJ1-1
CASSFGENTEAFF,TGTGCCAGCAGCTTCGGGGAGAACACTGAAGCTTTCTTT,-,-,TRBV7-9,TRBJ1-1
CASSPTSPDTQYF,TGTGCCAGCAGTCCTACGTCCCCAGATACGCAGTATTTT,once,-,TRBV12-3/TRBV12-4,TRBJ2-3
CASSTRGASRYEQYF,TGTGCCAGCAGTACCCGAGGGGCCTCCCGCTACGAGCAGTACTTC,-,-,TRBV6-6,TRBJ2-7
CATSDLPDTQYF,TGTGCCACCAGTGATTTACCAGATACGCAGTATTTT,once,-,TRBV24-1,TRBJ2-3
CASSRDTLYEQYF,TGTGCCAGCAGCCGGGACACCCTCTACGAGCAGTACTTC,-,-,TRBV5-4,TRBJ2-7
CASSSPRDAGTYSETQYF,TGTGCCAGCAGTTCACCCCGGGACGCCGGGACCTACTCGGAGACCCAGTACTTC,-,-,TRBV28,TRBJ2-5
CASSLQEGNQPQHF,TGTGCCAGCAGTTTGCAGGAAGGCAATCAGCCCCAGCATTTT,-,-,TRBV28,TRBJ1-5
CASSIGNTEAFF,TGTGCCAGTAGTATTGGGAACACTGAAGCTTTCTTT,few,-,TRBV19,TRBJ1-1
CASKDTSSYEQYF,TGTGCCAGCAAGGACACCTCCTCCTACGAGCAGTACTTC,-,-,TRBV27,TRBJ2-7
CASSQDEGHEQYF,TGCGCCAGCAGCCAAGATGAGGGTCACGAGCAGTACTTC,-,-,TRBV4-1,TRBJ2-7
CASSLGGSTEAFF,TGCGCCAGCAGCTTGGGTGGGAGCACTGAAGCTTTCTTT,-,-,TRBV5-1,TRBJ1-1